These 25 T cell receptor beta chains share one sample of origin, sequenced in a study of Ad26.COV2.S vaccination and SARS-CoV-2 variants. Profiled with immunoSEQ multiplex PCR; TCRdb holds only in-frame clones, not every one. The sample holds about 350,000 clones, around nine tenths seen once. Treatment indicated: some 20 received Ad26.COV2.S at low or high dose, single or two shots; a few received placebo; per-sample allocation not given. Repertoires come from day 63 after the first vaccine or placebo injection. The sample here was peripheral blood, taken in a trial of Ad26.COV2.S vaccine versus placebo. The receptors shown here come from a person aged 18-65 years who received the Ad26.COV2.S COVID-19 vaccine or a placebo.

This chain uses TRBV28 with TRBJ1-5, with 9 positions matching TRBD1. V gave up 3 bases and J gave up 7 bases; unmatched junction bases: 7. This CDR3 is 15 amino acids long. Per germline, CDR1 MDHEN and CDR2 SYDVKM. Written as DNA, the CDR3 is TGTGCCAGCAGTTTCCAGACAGGGGGAGGACAGCCCCAGCATTTT. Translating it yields CASSFQTGGGQPQHF.

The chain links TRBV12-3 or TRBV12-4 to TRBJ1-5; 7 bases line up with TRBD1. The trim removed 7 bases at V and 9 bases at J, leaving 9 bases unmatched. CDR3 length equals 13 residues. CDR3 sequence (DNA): TGTGCCAGCACCCCGGCCAGGGGGTCGCCCCAGCATTTT. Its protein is CASTPARGSPQHF.

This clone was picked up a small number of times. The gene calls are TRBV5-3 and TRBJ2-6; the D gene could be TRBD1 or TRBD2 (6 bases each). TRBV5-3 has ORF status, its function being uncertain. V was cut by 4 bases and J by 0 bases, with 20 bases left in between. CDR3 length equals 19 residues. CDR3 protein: CARSPCRGRENSGANVLTF. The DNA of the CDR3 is TGTGCCAGAAGCCCTTGCCGGGGGCGCGAAAACTCTGGGGCCAACGTCCTGACTTTC.

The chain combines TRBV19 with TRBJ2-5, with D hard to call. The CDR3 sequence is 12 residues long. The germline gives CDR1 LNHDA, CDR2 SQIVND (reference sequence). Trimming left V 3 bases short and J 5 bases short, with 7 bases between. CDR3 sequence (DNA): TGTGCCAGTAGTATTGCCGGGGAGACCCAGTACTTC. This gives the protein CASSIAGETQYF.

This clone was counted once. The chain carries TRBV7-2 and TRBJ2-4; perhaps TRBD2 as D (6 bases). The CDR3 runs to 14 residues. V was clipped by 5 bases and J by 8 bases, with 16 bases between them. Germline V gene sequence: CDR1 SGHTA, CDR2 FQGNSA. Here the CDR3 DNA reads TGTGCCAGCAGCCCAGGGTTATCGGGGGACATTCAGTACTTC. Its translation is CASSPGLSGDIQYF.

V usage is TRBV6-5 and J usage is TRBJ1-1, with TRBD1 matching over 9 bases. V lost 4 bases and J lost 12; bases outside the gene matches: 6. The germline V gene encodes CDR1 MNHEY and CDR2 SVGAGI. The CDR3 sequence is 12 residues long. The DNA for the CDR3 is TGTGCCAGCAGTTTACAGGGGGCTGAGACTTTCTTT. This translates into CASSLQGAETFF.

CDR3 in DNA: TGTGCCAGCAGTTCTGGGGTCAATTCACCCCTCCACTTT. Its protein product is CASSSGVNSPLHF. The chain recombines TRBV5-6 with TRBJ1-6; no firm D call. CDR1 and CDR2 from the germline V gene are SGHDT and YYEEEE. The CDR3 runs to 13 residues. The V end was cut by 5 bases, the J end by 7 bases, with 10 bases between.

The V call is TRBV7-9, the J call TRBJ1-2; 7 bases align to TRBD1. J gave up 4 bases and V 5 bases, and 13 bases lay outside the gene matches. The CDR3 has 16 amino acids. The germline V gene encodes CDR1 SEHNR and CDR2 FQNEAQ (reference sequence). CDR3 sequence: CASSPRGTVRGYGYTF. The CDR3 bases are TGTGCCAGCAGCCCGCGGGGGACAGTGCGAGGCTATGGCTACACCTTC.

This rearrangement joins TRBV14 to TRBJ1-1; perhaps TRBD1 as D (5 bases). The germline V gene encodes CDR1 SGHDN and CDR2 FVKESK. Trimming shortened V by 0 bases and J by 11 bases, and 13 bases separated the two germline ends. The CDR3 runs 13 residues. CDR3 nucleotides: TGTGCCAGCAGCCAAGATTGGGGGTACGGGGCTTTCTTT. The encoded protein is CASSQDWGYGAFF.

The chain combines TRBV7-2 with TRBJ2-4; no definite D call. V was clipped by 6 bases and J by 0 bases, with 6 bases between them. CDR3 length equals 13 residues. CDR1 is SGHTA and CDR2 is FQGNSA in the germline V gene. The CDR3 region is CASSLLAKNIQYF. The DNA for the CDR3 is TGTGCCAGCAGTCTTCTAGCCAAAAACATTCAGTACTTC.

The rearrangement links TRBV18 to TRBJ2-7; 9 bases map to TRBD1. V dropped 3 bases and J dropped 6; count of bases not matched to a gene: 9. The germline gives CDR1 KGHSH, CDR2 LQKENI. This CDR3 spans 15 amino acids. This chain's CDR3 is CASSPDRDRVGEQYF. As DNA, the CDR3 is TGTGCCAGCTCACCTGACAGGGACAGGGTTGGCGAGCAGTACTTC.

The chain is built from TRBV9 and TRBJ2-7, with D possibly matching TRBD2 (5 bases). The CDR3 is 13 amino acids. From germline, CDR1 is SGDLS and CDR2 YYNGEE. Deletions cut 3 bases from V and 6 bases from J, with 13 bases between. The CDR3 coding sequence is TGTGCCAGCAGCGCCCTTAGCGAGGGCGAGCAGTACTTC. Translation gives CASSALSEGEQYF.

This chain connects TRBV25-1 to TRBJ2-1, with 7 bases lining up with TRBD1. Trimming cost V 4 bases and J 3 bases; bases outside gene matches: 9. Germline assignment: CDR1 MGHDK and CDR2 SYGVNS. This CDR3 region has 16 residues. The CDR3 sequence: CASSGGQPRVYNEQFF. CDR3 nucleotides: TGTGCCAGCAGTGGGGGACAGCCGAGGGTCTACAATGAGCAGTTCTTC.

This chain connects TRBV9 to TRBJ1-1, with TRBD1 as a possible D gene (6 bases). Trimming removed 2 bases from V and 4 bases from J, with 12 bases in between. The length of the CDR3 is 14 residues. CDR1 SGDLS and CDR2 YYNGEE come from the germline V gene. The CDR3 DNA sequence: TGTGCCAGCAGCGTCCAGGGGTTGGGCACTGAAGCTTTCTTT. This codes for CASSVQGLGTEAFF.

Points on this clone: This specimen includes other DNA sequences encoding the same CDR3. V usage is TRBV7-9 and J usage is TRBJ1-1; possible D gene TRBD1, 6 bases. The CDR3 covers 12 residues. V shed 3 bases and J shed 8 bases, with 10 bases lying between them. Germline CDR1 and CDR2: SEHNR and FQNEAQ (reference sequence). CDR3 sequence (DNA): TGTGCCAGCAGCTTTAGCGGGACAGAAGCTTTCTTT. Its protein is CASSFSGTEAFF.

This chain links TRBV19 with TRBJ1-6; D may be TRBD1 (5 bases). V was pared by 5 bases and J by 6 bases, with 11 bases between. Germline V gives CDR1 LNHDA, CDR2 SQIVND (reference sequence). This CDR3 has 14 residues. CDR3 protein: CASSETVRNSPLHF. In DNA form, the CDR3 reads TGTGCCAGTAGTGAGACAGTTCGTAATTCACCCCTCCACTTT.

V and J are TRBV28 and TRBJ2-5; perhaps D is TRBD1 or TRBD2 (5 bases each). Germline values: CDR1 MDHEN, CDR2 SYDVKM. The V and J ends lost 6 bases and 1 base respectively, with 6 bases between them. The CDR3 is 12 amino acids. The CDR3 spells CASSGAQETQYF. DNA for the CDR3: TGTGCCAGCAGCGGGGCCCAAGAGACCCAGTACTTC.

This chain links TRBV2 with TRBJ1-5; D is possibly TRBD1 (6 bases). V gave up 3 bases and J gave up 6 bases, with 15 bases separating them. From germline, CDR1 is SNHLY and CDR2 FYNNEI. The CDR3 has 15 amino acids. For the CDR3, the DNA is TGTGCCAGCAGTGAGGGGGGGGCCGGGAGTCAGCCCCAGCATTTT. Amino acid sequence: CASSEGGAGSQPQHF.

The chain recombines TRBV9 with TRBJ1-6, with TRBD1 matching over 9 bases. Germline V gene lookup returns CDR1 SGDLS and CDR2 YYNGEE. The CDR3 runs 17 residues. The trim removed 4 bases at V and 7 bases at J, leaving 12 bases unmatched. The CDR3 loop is CASSSGQGGLQNSPLHF. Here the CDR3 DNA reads TGTGCCAGCAGCTCGGGACAGGGAGGACTCCAAAATTCACCCCTCCACTTT. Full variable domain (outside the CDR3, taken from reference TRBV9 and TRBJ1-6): DSGVTQTPKHLITATGQRVTLRCSPRSGDLSVYWYQQSLDQGLQFLIQYYNGEERAKGNILERFSAQQFPDLHSELNLSSLELGDSALYFCASSSGQGGLQNSPLHFGNGTRLTVT.

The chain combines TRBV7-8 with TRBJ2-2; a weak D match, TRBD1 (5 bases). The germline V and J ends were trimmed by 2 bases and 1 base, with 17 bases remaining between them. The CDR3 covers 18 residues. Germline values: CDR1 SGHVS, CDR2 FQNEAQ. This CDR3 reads CASSLSRVRQQNTGELFF. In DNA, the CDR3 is TGTGCCAGCAGCTTATCCAGGGTGAGGCAGCAGAACACCGGGGAGCTGTTTTTT.

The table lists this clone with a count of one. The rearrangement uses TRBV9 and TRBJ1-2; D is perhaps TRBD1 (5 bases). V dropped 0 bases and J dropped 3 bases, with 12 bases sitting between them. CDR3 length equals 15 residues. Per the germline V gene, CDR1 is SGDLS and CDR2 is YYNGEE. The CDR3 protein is CASSVAQQGDYGYTF. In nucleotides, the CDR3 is TGTGCCAGCAGCGTAGCTCAGCAGGGCGACTATGGCTACACCTTC.

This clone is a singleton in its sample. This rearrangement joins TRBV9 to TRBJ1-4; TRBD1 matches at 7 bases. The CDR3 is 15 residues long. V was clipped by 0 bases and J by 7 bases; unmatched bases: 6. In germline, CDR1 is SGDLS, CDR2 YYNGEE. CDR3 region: CASSVGDREPEKLFF. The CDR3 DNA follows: TGTGCCAGCAGCGTAGGAGACAGGGAGCCTGAAAAACTGTTTTTT.

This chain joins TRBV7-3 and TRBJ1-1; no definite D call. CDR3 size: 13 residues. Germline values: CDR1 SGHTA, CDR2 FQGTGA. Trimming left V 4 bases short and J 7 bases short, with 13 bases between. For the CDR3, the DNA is TGTGCCAGCAGCTATGACTATGACGGTGAAGCTTTCTTT. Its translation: CASSYDYDGEAFF.

CDR3 in amino acids: CASSLGESGELFF. In DNA form, the CDR3 reads TGCGCCAGCAGTTTAGGGGAATCCGGGGAGCTGTTTTTT. The rearrangement uses TRBV5-1 and TRBJ2-2, with D maybe TRBD1 (5 bases). Germline CDR1 is SGHRS and CDR2 is YFSETQ. V was trimmed by 5 bases and J by 6 bases, leaving 11 bases between them. The CDR3 covers 13 residues.

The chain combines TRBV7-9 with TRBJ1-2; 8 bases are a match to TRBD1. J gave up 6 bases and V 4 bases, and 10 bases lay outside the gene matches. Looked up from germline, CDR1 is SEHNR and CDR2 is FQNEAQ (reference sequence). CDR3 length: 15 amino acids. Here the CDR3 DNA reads TGTGCCAGCAGCTCCGGACAGGGAATTTTGGATGGCTACACCTTC. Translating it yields CASSSGQGILDGYTF.